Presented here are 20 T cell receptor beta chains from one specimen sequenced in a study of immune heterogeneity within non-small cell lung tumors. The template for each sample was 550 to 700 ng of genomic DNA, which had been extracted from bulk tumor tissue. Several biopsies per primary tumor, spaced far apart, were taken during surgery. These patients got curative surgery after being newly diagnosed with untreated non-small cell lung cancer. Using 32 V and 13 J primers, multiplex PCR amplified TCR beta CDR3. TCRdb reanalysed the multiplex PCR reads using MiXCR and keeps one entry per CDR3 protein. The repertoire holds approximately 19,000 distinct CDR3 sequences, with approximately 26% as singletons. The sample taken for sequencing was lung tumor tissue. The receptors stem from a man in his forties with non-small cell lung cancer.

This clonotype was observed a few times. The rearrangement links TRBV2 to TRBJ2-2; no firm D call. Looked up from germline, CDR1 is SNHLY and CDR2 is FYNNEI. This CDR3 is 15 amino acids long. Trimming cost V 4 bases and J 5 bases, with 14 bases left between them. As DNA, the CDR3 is TGTGCCAGCAGTGTAGTCCGGCCTGCGACCGGGGAGCTGTTTTTT. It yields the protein CASSVVRPATGELFF.

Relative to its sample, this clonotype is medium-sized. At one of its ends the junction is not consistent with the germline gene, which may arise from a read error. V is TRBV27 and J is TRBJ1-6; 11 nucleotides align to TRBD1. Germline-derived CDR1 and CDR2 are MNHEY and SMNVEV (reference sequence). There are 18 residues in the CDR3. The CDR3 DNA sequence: TGTGCCAGCAGTATATCCGGGACAGGGGGAAGAGGCAGGTCACCCCTCCACTTT. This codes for CASSISGTGGRGRSPLHF.

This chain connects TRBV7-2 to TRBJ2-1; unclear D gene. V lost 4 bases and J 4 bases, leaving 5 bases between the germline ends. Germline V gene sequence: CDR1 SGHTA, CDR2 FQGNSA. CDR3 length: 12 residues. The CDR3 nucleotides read TGTGCCAGCAGCTCCCTTTACAATGAGCAGTTCTTC. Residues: CASSSLYNEQFF. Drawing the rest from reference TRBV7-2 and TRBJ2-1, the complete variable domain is GAGVSQSPSNKVTEKGKDVELRCDPISGHTALYWYRQSLGQGLEFLIYFQGNSAPDKSGLPSDRFSAERTGGSVSTLTIQRTQQEDSAVYLCASSSLYNEQFFGPGTRLTVL.

For the CDR3, the DNA is TGTGCCAGCAGCCAGGCTGCTGCCGGGACTAGCGGGAGCCACAAGGCCTACGAGCAGTACTTC. Its translation: CASSQAAAGTSGSHKAYEQYF. This rearrangement joins TRBV3-1 to TRBJ2-7; 14 nucleotides line up with TRBD2. The junction had 18 bases not matched to a gene; V was cut back by 3 bases and J by 2 bases. The germline V gene has CDR1 LGHDT and CDR2 YNNKEL (reference sequence). This CDR3 comprises 21 residues.

This chain's CDR3 is CASSVLSGTTYEQYF. CDR3 DNA: TGTGCCAGCAGCGTATTATCCGGGACTACCTACGAGCAGTACTTC. This sequence joins TRBV7-2 and TRBJ2-7; the match to TRBD2 covers 7 bases. Germline V gene sequence: CDR1 SGHTA, CDR2 FQGNSA. This CDR3 has 15 residues. After removal of 5 bases from V and 2 bases from J, the junction contained 9 bases not matched to a gene.

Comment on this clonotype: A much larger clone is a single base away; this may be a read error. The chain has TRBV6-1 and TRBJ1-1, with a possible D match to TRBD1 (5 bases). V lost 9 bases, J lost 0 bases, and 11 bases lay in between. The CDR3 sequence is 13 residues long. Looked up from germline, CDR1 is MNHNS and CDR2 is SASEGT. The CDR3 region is CASQGTMNTEAFF. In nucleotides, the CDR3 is TGTGCCAGTCAGGGTACTATGAACACTGAAGCTTTCTTT.

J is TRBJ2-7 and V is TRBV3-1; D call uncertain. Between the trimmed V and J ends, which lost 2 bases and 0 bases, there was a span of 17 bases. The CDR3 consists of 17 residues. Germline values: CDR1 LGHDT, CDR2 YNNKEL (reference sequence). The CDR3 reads CASSQLFVGRSSYEQYF. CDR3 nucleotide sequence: TGTGCCAGCAGCCAACTTTTCGTGGGCAGAAGCTCCTACGAGCAGTACTTC.

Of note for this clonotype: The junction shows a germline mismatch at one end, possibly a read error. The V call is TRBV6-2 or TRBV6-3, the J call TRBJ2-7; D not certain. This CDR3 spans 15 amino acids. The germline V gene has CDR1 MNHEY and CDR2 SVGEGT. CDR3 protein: CAGSSSRLRYYEQYF. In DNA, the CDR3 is TGTGCCGGCAGTTCTTCCAGGTTACGCTACTACGAGCAGTACTTC.

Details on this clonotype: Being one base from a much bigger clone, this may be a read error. The CDR3 DNA is TGTGCCAGCAGTTACTCGAGGGCTGTAAACACCATATATTTT. The encoded protein is CASSYSRAVNTIYF. The chain employs TRBV6-6 and TRBJ1-3, with D unresolved. V was shortened by 0 bases and J by 6 bases, with 9 bases between the two germline ends. The CDR3 extends over 14 amino acids. The germline CDR1 and CDR2 sequences are MNHNY and SVGAGI (reference sequence).

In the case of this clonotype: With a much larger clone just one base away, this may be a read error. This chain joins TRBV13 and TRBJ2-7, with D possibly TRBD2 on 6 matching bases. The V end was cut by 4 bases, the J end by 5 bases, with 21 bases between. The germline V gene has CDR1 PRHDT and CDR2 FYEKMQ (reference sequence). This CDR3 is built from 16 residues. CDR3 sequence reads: CASSWNRDSKDHEQYF. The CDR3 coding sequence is TGTGCCAGCAGCTGGAACCGGGACTCGAAAGACCACGAGCAGTACTTC.

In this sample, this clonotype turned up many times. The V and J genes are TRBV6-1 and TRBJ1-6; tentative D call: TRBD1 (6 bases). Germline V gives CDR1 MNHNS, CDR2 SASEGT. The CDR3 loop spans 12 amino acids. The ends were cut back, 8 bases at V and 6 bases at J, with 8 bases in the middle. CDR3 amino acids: CASHRANSPLHF. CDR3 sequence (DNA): TGTGCCAGCCACAGGGCTAATTCACCCCTCCACTTT.

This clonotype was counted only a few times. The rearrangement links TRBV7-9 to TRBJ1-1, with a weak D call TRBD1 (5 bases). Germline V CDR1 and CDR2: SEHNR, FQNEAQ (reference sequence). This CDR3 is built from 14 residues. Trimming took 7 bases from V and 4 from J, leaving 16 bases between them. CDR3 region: CASKPGDATTEAFF. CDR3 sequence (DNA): TGTGCCAGCAAACCGGGGGACGCAACCACTGAAGCTTTCTTT.

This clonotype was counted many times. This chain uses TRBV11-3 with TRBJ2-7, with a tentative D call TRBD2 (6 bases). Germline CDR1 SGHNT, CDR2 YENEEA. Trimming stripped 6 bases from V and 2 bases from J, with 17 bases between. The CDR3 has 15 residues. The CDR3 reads CASRMGAGRAYEQYF. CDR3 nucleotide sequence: TGTGCCAGCAGGATGGGCGCGGGGCGAGCCTACGAGCAGTACTTC.

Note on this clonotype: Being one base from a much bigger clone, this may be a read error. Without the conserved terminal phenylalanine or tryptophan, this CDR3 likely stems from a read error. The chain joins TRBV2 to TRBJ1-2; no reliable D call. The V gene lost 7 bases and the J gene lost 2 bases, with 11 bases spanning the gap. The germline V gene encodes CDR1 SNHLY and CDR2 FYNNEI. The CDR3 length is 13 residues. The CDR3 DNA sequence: TGTGCCAGCACTGGAGCCTGGAACTATGGCTACACCTGC. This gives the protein CASTGAWNYGYTC.

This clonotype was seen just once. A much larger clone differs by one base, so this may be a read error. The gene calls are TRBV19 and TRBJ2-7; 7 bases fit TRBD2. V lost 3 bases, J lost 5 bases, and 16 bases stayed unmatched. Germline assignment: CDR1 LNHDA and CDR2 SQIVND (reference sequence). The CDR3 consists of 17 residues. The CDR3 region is CASSMSGTNGSRDEQYF. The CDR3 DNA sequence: TGTGCCAGTAGTATGTCCGGGACTAACGGGAGTCGCGACGAGCAGTACTTC.

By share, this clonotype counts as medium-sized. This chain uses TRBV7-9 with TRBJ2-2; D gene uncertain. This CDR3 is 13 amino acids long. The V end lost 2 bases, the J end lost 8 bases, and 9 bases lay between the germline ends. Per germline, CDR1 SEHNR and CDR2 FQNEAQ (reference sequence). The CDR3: CASSLTGAGELFF. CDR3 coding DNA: TGTGCCAGCAGCTTAACTGGAGCGGGGGAGCTGTTTTTT.

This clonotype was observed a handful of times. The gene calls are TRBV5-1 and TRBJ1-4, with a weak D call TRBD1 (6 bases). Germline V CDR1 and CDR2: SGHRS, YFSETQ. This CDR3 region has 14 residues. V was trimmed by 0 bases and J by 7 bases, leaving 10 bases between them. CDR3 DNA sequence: TGCGCCAGCAGCTTGGCAGGGGTCCGTGAAAAACTGTTTTTT. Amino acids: CASSLAGVREKLFF.

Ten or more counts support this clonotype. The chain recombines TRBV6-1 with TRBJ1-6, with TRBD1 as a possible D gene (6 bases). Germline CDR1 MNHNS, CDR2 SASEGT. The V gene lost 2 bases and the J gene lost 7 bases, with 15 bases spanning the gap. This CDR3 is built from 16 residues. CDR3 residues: CASSESAGARNSPLHF. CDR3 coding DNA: TGTGCCAGCAGTGAATCGGCGGGGGCGAGGAATTCACCCCTCCACTTT.

This chain's CDR3 is CSARRNQETQYF. In nucleotides, the CDR3 is TGCAGTGCTAGAAGAAATCAAGAGACCCAGTACTTC. The chain has TRBV20-1 and TRBJ2-5; D unresolved. This CDR3 is 12 amino acids long. V was cut by 2 bases and J by 2 bases, with 6 bases left in between. Germline V CDR1 and CDR2: DFQATT, SNEGSKA (reference sequence).

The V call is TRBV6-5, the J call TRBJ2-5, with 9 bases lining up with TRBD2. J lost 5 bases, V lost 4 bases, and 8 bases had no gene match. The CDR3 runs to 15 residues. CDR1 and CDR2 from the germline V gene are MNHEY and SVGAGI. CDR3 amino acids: CASSSGGLAGETQYF. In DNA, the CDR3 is TGTGCCAGCAGTTCGGGGGGACTAGCCGGGGAGACCCAGTACTTC.